The clone carrying this T cell receptor beta chain was detected once. What it recognizes is unknown. Trimming shortened V by 3 bases and J by 4 bases, and 7 bases separated the two germline ends. Germline CDR1 SGHDN, CDR2 FVKESK. The CDR3 totals 14 residues. Individual cDNA molecules received unique molecular identifiers. TCRdb reprocessed the 5' RACE reads via MiXCR and lists one record per CDR3 protein. The table records around 84,000 distinct CDR3 sequences, over 13% of them present only once. These data come from a study of early T cells in non-severe SARS-CoV-2 infection. Study-wide context: It was bulk RNA from unsorted whole blood that was sequenced, and the chains were unpaired. Points from the study as a whole: Matching results from VDJdb favored anti-spike CD8 responses, leaving private and CD4 specificities undetected.

The sequenced sample was whole blood. The TCR comes from an adult who was a healthcare worker with PCR-confirmed SARS-CoV-2 infection or an uninfected control (not recorded which). The V gene is TRBV14, the J gene TRBJ1-6; D ambiguous. The CDR3 nucleotides read TGTGCCAGCAGCCAGGGCCGATATAATTCACCCCTCCACTTT. It yields the protein CASSQGRYNSPLHF.